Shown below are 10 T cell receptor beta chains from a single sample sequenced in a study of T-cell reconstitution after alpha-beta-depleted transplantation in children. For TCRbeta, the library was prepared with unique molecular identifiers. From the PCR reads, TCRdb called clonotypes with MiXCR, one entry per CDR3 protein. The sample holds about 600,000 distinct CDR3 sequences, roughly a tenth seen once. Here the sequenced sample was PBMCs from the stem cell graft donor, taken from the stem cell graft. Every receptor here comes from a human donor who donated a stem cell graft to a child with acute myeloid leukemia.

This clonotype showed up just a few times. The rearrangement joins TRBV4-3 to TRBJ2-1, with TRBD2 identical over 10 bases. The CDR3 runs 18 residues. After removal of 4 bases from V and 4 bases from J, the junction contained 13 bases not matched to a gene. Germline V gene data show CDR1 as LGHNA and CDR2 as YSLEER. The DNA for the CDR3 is TGCGCCAGCAGCCCCCGGGTAGCGGGAGGCCAAATTTACAATGAGCAGTTCTTC. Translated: CASSPRVAGGQIYNEQFF.

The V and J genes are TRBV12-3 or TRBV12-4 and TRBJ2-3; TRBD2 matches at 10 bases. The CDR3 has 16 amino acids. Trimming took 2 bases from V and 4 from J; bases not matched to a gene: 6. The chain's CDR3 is CASSLRASGSSDTQYF. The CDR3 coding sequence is TGTGCCAGCAGTTTAAGAGCTAGCGGGAGTTCAGATACGCAGTATTTT.

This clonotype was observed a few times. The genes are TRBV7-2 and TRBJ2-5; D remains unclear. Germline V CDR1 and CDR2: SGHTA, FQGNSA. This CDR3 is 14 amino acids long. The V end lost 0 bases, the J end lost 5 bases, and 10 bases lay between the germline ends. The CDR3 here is CASSLARNRETQYF. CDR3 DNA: TGTGCCAGCAGCTTAGCCAGAAATCGGGAGACCCAGTACTTC.

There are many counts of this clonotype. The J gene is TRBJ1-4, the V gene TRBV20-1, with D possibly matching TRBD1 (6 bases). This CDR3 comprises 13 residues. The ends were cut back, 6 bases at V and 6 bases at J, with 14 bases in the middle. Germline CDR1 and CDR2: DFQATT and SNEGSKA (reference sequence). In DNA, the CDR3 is TGCAGTGCCAATACAGGGAGGGATGAAAAACTGTTTTTT. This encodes CSANTGRDEKLFF.

The chain's CDR3 is CASSAEQGSETQYF. The CDR3 region has the DNA TGTGCCAGCAGCGCCGAACAGGGATCGGAGACCCAGTACTTC. V is TRBV9 and J is TRBJ2-5; the D gene is possibly TRBD1 (6 bases). Per germline, CDR1 SGDLS and CDR2 YYNGEE. The CDR3 covers 14 residues. V was clipped by 3 bases and J by 5 bases, with 14 bases between them.

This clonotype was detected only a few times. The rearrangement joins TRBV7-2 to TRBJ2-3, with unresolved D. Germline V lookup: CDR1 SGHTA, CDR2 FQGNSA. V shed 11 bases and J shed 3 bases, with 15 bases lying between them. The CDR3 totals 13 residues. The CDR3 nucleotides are TGTGCCTTCTCTAGGACGAAGACAGATACGCAGTATTTT. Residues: CAFSRTKTDTQYF.

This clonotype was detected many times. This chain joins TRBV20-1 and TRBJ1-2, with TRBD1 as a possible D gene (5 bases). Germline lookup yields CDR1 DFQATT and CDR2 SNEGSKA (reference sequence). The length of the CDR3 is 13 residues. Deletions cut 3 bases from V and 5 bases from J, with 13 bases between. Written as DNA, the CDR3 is TGCAGTGCTAGGGACGTCGGGGGGTATGGCTACACCTTC. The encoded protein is CSARDVGGYGYTF.

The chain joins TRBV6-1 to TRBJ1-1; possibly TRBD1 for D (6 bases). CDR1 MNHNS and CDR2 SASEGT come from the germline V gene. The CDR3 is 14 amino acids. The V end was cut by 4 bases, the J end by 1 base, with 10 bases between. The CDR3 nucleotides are TGTGCCAGCAGTGGTCGGGGACAGAACACTGAAGCTTTCTTT. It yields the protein CASSGRGQNTEAFF.

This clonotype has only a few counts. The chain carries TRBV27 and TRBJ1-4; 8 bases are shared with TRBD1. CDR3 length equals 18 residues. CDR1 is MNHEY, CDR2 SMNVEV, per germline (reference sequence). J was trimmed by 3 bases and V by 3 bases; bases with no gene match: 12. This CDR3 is CASSFVAGGFGANEKLFF. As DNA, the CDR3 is TGTGCCAGCAGTTTTGTTGCAGGGGGCTTCGGGGCTAATGAAAAACTGTTTTTT.

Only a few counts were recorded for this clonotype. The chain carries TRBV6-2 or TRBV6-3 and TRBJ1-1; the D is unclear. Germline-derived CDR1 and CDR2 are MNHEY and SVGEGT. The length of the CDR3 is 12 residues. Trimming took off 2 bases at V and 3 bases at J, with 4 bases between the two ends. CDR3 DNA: TGTGCCAGCAGTTACGCGTACACTGAAGCTTTCTTT. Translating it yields CASSYAYTEAFF.